Here is one TCR beta chain with its context. There is no known antigen for this receptor. No base qualities exist here, and no much larger clone lies one base off it. A second Seattle source provided samples from volunteer blood donors who had recovered from COVID-19. The collaborating institutions used their own protocols to collect whole blood in K2EDTA tubes. For TCRbeta analysis, collaborator samples were shipped as frozen whole blood, as isolated PBMCs, or as DNA extracted from either sample type. The data derive from a study of blood T cell repertoires in COVID-19 (dated by TCRdb to the early 2020s). For the study in its entirety: Samples from collaborators originated in the United States, Italy and Spain and spanned both the acute and convalescent phases of COVID-19. Where available, HLA class I and class II types were taken from metadata supplied by the sample provider and were not determined by assay-based typing. A de-identified subject ID, COVID-19 status, age in years and sex were almost always included in the sample metadata. The samples were drawn from two sources: the first 160 participants of the ongoing ImmuneRACE study, and 950 to 1,500 subjects contributed by 6 global collaborators. Subjects who had been exposed to COVID-19, were actively infected with it, or had recovered from it provided the deeply sampled blood TCRbeta repertoires that made up the dataset. A freely available public database, intended as a resource for researchers studying the immune response to SARS-CoV-2, is where the repertoires were released. The prospective study material was composed of cDNA or gDNA derived from T cells, B-cell-depleted T cells, or PBMCs.

The paper as a whole reports these results and caveats: How much clinical and demographic metadata was included differed by source and by participant, and the metadata was provided uncurated.

The immunoSEQ Assay, a bias-controlled multiplex PCR, was used to amplify TCRbeta CDR3 regions from genomic DNA. The original pipeline was this. The number of nucleated cells in each sample was estimated by amplification of reference gene primers within the assay. To quantify the absolute abundance of each unique TCRbeta CDR3 rearrangement, sequence reads were collapsed and filtered. For each sample, productive Simpson clonality was calculated by taking the square root of Simpson's diversity index across productive rearrangements. TCRdb carries this immuneACCESS record with in-frame sequences only. Its versions omit some clonotypes, under half of them owing to an unresolved V gene in the studies checked, with the rest unexplained. V, J and clone size reflect that table, while D and trimming were determined from the DNA. This sample holds nearly 300,000 clones; about nine tenths were observed only once. The ten largest clonotypes hold approximately 7.2% of the sample.

Trimmed from V: 3 bases; trimmed from J: 4 bases; junction bases lacking a gene match: 19. There are 19 amino acids in the CDR3, from cysteine to phenylalanine inclusive. Left in the record is the CDR3 DNA by itself, 57 bases read in frame from the first base. CDR1 LNHNV and CDR2 YYDKDF are derived from the germline V gene (reference sequence). The chain is made from TRBV15 and TRBJ2-3; TRBD2 aligns with 7 central bases. The sequenced sample consisted of peripheral blood. The receptor was derived from a woman in her twenties or thirties who had recovered from COVID-19. The nucleotide sequence reads as follows: TGTGCCACCAGCAGGCCAGTAGGAGGCGGCGGGGGTAAAGCAGATACGCAGTATTTT. This translates into CATSRPVGGGGGKADTQYF.